These 13 T cell receptor beta chains were sequenced from one sample in a study of identical twins. TCRdb passed the 5' RACE reads through MiXCR, listing each CDR3 protein once. The sample gives roughly 250,000 distinct CDR3 sequences, 11% to 15% of which show up once; under 9.5% is in the top ten. The specimen was memory (CD45RO+) T cells sorted from blood. These receptors originate from a woman aged 18-30 years in good health.

The chain carries TRBV5-5 and TRBJ2-7; D gene unclear. CDR1 is SGHKS, CDR2 YYEKEE, per germline (reference sequence). V dropped 4 bases and J dropped 3 bases, with 17 bases sitting between them. There are 15 residues in the CDR3. CDR3 region: CASSPSPSPIYEQYF. For the CDR3, the DNA is TGTGCCAGCAGCCCGTCTCCCTCTCCAATCTACGAGCAGTACTTC. Full variable domain (remainder filled in from reference TRBV5-5 and TRBJ2-7): DAGVTQSPTHLIKTRGQQVTLRCSPISGHKSVSWYQQVLGQGPQFIFQYYEKEERGRGNFPDRFSARQFPNYSSELNVNALLLGDSALYLCASSPSPSPIYEQYFGPGTRLTVT.

This clonotype was observed a few times. The chain couples TRBV20-1 to TRBJ2-5, with D perhaps given as TRBD1 or TRBD2 (5 bases each). This CDR3 comprises 12 residues. Germline lookup yields CDR1 DFQATT and CDR2 SNEGSKA (reference sequence). The V and J ends lost 3 bases and 1 base respectively, with 6 bases between them. In DNA, the CDR3 is TGCAGTGCTAGCGGGACCCAAGAGACCCAGTACTTC. Translated: CSASGTQETQYF.

This clonotype was detected a few times. The chain's CDR3 is CASSWGTGTHFYGYTF. In DNA form, the CDR3 reads TGCGCCAGCAGCTGGGGGACAGGTACACATTTCTATGGCTACACCTTC. This chain links TRBV5-1 with TRBJ1-2; 8 bases fit TRBD1. Germline values: CDR1 SGHRS, CDR2 YFSETQ. The CDR3 sequence is 16 residues long. V shed 3 bases, J shed 4 bases, and the junction held 11 bases outside the gene matches.

In its sample, this clonotype was seen many times. This chain uses TRBV12-3 or TRBV12-4 with TRBJ2-2; 9 bases are a match to TRBD2. This CDR3 region has 13 residues. V gave up 7 bases and J gave up 8 bases; unmatched junction bases: 5. CDR3 sequence reads: CASTGTSRGELFF. The CDR3 DNA follows: TGTGCCAGCACCGGGACTAGCAGAGGGGAGCTGTTTTTT.

The genes are TRBV12-3 or TRBV12-4 and TRBJ2-7; 11 bases are a match to TRBD2. The CDR3 loop spans 15 amino acids. With V trimmed by 3 bases and J by 2 bases, 3 bases remained unmatched. This CDR3 is CASSFTSGGAYEQYF. The CDR3 DNA sequence: TGTGCCAGCAGTTTTACTAGCGGGGGAGCCTACGAGCAGTACTTC.

In its sample, this clonotype was seen a few times. The CDR3 protein is CASTPGGTGADEQYF. CDR3 nucleotide sequence: TGTGCCAGCACCCCTGGTGGGACAGGGGCGGACGAGCAGTACTTC. This sequence joins TRBV25-1 and TRBJ2-7; the match to TRBD1 covers 10 bases. V gave up 7 bases and J gave up 5 bases; unmatched junction bases: 11. Germline V gene lookup returns CDR1 MGHDK and CDR2 SYGVNS. The CDR3 is 15 amino acids.

This clonotype has a handful of counts. The rearrangement uses TRBV15 and TRBJ1-1, with D possibly matching TRBD1 (5 bases). With 0 bases removed from V and 6 bases from J, the gap between germline ends came to 11 bases. Per germline, CDR1 LNHNV and CDR2 YYDKDF (reference sequence). The CDR3 loop spans 14 amino acids. CDR3 bases: TGTGCCACCAGCAGAGATTTGGGGACTTCTGAAGCTTTCTTT. Amino acids: CATSRDLGTSEAFF.

This clonotype was counted at least ten times. The chain carries TRBV12-3 or TRBV12-4 and TRBJ2-5; D gene ambiguous. V gave up 3 bases and J gave up 7 bases, with 9 bases separating them. CDR3 length equals 12 residues. The CDR3 region has the DNA TGTGCCAGCAGTTTGGCCCGATTGACCCAGTACTTC. Translation: CASSLARLTQYF.

There are a few counts of this clonotype. The DNA for the CDR3 is TGCGCCAGCAGCCAAGTCGGTAATCCGGGTACGCAGTATTTT. Its translation is CASSQVGNPGTQYF. The gene calls are TRBV5-1 and TRBJ2-3; D is undetermined. Germline V gives CDR1 SGHRS, CDR2 YFSETQ. V was shortened by 4 bases and J by 8 bases, with 17 bases between the two germline ends. The CDR3 has 14 residues.

In this sample, this clonotype turned up many times. The rearrangement links TRBV5-1 to TRBJ2-7, with 7 bases lining up with TRBD1. This CDR3 comprises 16 residues. Germline V gene sequence: CDR1 SGHRS, CDR2 YFSETQ. V lost 1 base, J lost 2 bases, and 9 bases stayed unmatched. The CDR3 spells CASSLSHSGQTYEQYF. CDR3 coding DNA: TGCGCCAGCAGCTTGTCACACTCGGGACAGACCTACGAGCAGTACTTC.

A few counts support this clonotype. The genes are TRBV7-2 and TRBJ2-2; D perhaps matches TRBD2 (6 bases). CDR1 is SGHTA, CDR2 FQGNSA, per germline. This CDR3 has 14 residues. V was pared by 0 bases and J by 8 bases, with 10 bases between. The CDR3 sequence: CASSLATRGGELFF. The CDR3 nucleotides are TGTGCCAGCAGCTTAGCGACTAGAGGGGGGGAGCTGTTTTTT.

The chain uses TRBV12-3 or TRBV12-4 and TRBJ2-2; 9 nucleotides line up with TRBD2. The CDR3 length is 15 residues. The V gene end was trimmed by 6 bases and the J gene end by 1 base; junction bases not matched to a gene: 3. This CDR3 is CASRLAGLNTGELFF. The CDR3 DNA reads as TGTGCCAGCAGGCTAGCGGGATTGAACACCGGGGAGCTGTTTTTT.

This clonotype was observed at least ten times. V gene TRBV5-1 combines with J gene TRBJ2-2, with D perhaps TRBD1 (5 bases). CDR1 and CDR2 from the germline V gene are SGHRS and YFSETQ. V lost 5 bases to trimming and J lost 1 base, with 18 bases between them. This CDR3 is 17 amino acids long. The CDR3 DNA follows: TGCGCCAGCAGTCGAACGGATCGGACAAAGAACACCGGGGAGCTGTTTTTT. This translates into CASSRTDRTKNTGELFF.